Listed below are T cell receptor beta chains from one sample, sequenced in a study of blood T cell repertoires in COVID-19. TCRdb's copy holds only in-frame clones and misses some; the assay was immunoSEQ multiplex PCR. The sample yields 200,000 to 300,000 clones, around nine tenths seen once. The specimen sequenced was peripheral blood. These TCRs come from a woman aged 60-70 years with COVID-19, enrolled during active disease. The CDR3 runs from the conserved cysteine through the conserved F or W. The D gene is left open where the match is weak. Clone size, where shown, is once, few, many, or a class for clones that have expanded.

d_gene,j_gene,abundance,v_gene,CDR3nt,CDR3aa
TRBD1,TRBJ1-2,.,TRBV7-3,TGTGCCAGCAGCTCGCCCGGGACAGGGGTAAATGGCTACACCTTC,CASSSPGTGVNGYTF
TRBD1,TRBJ2-7,.,TRBV14,TGTGCCAGCAGCCATGCAACAGGGGGCGAGCAGTACTTC,CASSHATGGEQYF
.,TRBJ2-1,.,TRBV6-5,TGTGCCAGCAGTTCCCGGGGTAGCCCTGAGCAGTTCTTC,CASSSRGSPEQFF
TRBD2,TRBJ2-7,.,TRBV25-1,TGTGCCAGCAGTGAAAGCGGGAGGATGGGAGAGCAGTACTTC,CASSESGRMGEQYF
TRBD1,TRBJ1-4,.,TRBV19,TGTGCCAGTAGAGACAGGGCTAATGAAAAACTGTTTTTT,CASRDRANEKLFF
.,TRBJ1-5,.,TRBV25-1,TGTGCCAGCAGTGAAATGCTAGTCAATCAGCCCCAGCATTTT,CASSEMLVNQPQHF
TRBD1,TRBJ2-3,.,TRBV30,TGTGCCTGGGGGACAGGGGCCCCCACAGATACGCAGTATTTT,CAWGTGAPTDTQYF
.,TRBJ1-4,.,TRBV7-2,TGTGCCAGCAGCTTACAAGCGGGGGGCTGGGCTGAAAAACTGTTTTTT,CASSLQAGGWAEKLFF
.,TRBJ1-1,.,TRBV6-2/TRBV6-3,TGTGCCAGCAGTTACGGATTTCGGAGCACTGAAGCTTTCTTT,CASSYGFRSTEAFF
.,TRBJ1-1,.,TRBV5-6,TGTGCCAGCAGCTCCCTTTCGGGGTGGAAAGGGTTTGGTGCCACTGAAGCTTTCTTT,CASSSLSGWKGFGATEAFF
.,TRBJ2-7,.,TRBV19,TGTGCCAGTAGTATAGCGGCGGGGATCTACGAGCAGTACTTC,CASSIAAGIYEQYF
TRBD1,TRBJ2-2,.,TRBV6-5,TGTGCCAGCAGTTACTCGGGGCAGGGGGCTTCCGGGGAGCTGTTTTTT,CASSYSGQGASGELFF
TRBD2,TRBJ2-1,.,TRBV7-9,TGTGCCAGCAGTTATAGCGGGGGGGCCCAGTTCTTC,CASSYSGGAQFF
TRBD2,TRBJ2-7,.,TRBV19,TGTGCCAGTAGTCCGGGACTAGCGGGAGCCTACGAGCAGTACTTC,CASSPGLAGAYEQYF
TRBD1,TRBJ1-1,.,TRBV19,TGTGCCAGTAGTATCGAGGGACAGCAAGCGAACACTGAAGCTTTCTTT,CASSIEGQQANTEAFF
TRBD2,TRBJ2-1,.,TRBV19,TGTGCCACTGATAGCGGGAGGGCCTACAATGAGCAGTTCTTC,CATDSGRAYNEQFF
.,TRBJ1-4,many,TRBV3-1/TRBV3-2,TGTGCCAGCACCAGGGGCGAACGACTGTTTTTT,CASTRGERLFF
.,TRBJ1-1,.,TRBV9,TGTGCCAGCAGCGTAGAATGGGGAGGGAGCACTGAAGCTTTCTTT,CASSVEWGGSTEAFF
.,TRBJ1-6,once,TRBV3-1/TRBV3-2,TGTGCCAGCAGCCAAACAGGGACGTGGGATTCACCCCTCCACTTT,CASSQTGTWDSPLHF
TRBD1,TRBJ2-6,.,TRBV5-6,TGTGCCAGCACGAGACAGGGGGCTGTAGTAGGGGCCAACGTCCTGACTTTC,CASTRQGAVVGANVLTF
TRBD2,TRBJ2-2,.,TRBV9,TGTGCCAGCAGCTCTTACTCGACTAGCCCCGGGGAGCTGTTTTTT,CASSSYSTSPGELFF
TRBD1,TRBJ1-2,.,TRBV28,TGTGCCAGCAGTCCTTACGGACAGGGCCTGTATGGCTACACCTTC,CASSPYGQGLYGYTF
TRBD1,TRBJ1-6,few,TRBV19,TGTGCCAGTGGGGACAGACCTTATAATTCACCCCTCCACTTT,CASGDRPYNSPLHF
.,TRBJ1-2,.,TRBV5-1,TGCGCCAGCAGCCCAGCCCCTGTCGGGGTTTTCTATGGCTACACCTTC,CASSPAPVGVFYGYTF
.,TRBJ2-7,few,TRBV28,TGTGCCAGCAGTTCCCAAGGCGGGTCGTCCTACGAGCAGTACTTC,CASSSQGGSSYEQYF
TRBD2,TRBJ2-1,.,TRBV2,TGTGCCAGGGGGGGGATCGACGTTGAGGGTGAGCAGTTCTTC,CARGGIDVEGEQFF
.,TRBJ1-2,.,TRBV6-4,TGTGCCAGCAGTGGACTGGGTGGCTACACCTTC,CASSGLGGYTF
TRBD1,TRBJ2-5,.,TRBV15,TGTGCCACCAGCAATTCCGGGACAGGGGGAGAGACCCAGTACTTC,CATSNSGTGGETQYF
TRBD1,TRBJ1-3,.,TRBV19,TGTGCCAGTAGTATGGGACAGGGAGGTTCTGGAAACACCATATATTTT,CASSMGQGGSGNTIYF
.,TRBJ2-1,.,TRBV29-1,TGCAGCGTTCGTCCGGGTGAGCAGTTCTTC,CSVRPGEQFF
.,TRBJ1-2,.,TRBV5-8,TGTGCCAGCAGCCCCGGGCGGGGGCGTGGCTATGGCTACACCTTC,CASSPGRGRGYGYTF
TRBD1,TRBJ2-2,.,TRBV7-8,TGTGCCAGCAGCTTAAACGGGGGGACAGGGGACACCGGGGAGCTGTTTTTT,CASSLNGGTGDTGELFF
TRBD2,TRBJ2-7,.,TRBV6-2/TRBV6-3,TGTGCCAGCAGTTACTCACTAGCGGGGCTCTCCTACGAGCAGTACTTC,CASSYSLAGLSYEQYF
TRBD1,TRBJ2-7,.,TRBV12-3/TRBV12-4,TGTGCCAGCAAACAGGGGAGAGAGCAGTACTTC,CASKQGREQYF
.,TRBJ1-2,.,TRBV2,TGTGCCAGCACCAGAGCAGGGGTCTATGGCTACACCTTC,CASTRAGVYGYTF